Given below is one T cell receptor beta chain in context. The CDR3 spans 15 residues. Germline V lookup: CDR1 SNHLY, CDR2 FYNNEI. V shed 7 bases and J shed 3 bases, with 18 bases lying between them. The sample is drawn from a study of OX40 agonist ivuxolimab in advanced cancers. The repertoire was sequenced with immunoSEQ multiplex PCR; TCRdb's copy has only in-frame clones and lacks some. The table records under 40,000 clones, around 90% of them present only once. This sequence originates from an adult with an advanced solid tumor such as melanoma, head and neck, liver or kidney cancer. Sequenced material: CD4+ or CD8+ T cells sorted from blood, taken in a trial of the OX40 agonist ivuxolimab. The J gene is TRBJ1-2, the V gene TRBV2, with D possibly TRBD1 on 6 matching bases. The DNA for the CDR3 is TGTGCCAGCACCCTTTTATTACAGGGAGACTATGGCTACACCTTC. It codes for CASTLLLQGDYGYTF.